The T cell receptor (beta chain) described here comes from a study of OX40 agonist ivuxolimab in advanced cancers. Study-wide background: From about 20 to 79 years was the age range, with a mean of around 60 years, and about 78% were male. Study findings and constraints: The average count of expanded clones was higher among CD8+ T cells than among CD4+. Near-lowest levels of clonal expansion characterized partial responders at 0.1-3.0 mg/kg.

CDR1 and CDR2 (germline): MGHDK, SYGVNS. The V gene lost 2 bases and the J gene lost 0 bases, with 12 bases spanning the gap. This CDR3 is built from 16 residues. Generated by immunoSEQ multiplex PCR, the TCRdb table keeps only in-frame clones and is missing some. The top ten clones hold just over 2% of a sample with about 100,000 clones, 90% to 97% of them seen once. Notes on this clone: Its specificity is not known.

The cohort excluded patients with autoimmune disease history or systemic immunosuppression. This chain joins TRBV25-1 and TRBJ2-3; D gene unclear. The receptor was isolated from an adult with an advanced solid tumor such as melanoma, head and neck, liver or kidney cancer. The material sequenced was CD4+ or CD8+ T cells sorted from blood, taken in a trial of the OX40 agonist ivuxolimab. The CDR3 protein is CASSERLGSSTDTQYF. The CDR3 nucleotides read TGTGCCAGCAGTGAACGTCTGGGATCTAGCACAGATACGCAGTATTTT.